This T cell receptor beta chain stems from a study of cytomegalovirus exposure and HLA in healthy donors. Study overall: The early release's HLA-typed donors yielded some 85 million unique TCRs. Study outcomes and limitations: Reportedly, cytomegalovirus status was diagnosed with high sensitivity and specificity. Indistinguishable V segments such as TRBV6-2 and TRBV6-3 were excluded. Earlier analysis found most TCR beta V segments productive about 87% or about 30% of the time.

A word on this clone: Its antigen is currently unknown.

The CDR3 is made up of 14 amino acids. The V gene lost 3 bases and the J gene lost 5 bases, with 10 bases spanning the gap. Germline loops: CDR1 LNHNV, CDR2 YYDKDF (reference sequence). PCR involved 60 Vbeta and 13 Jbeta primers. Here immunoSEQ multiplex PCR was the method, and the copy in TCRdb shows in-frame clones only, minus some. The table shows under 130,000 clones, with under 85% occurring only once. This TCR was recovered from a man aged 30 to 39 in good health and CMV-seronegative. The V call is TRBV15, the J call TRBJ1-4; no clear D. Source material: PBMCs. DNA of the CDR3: TGTGCCACCAGCAGTACAGAGAAAAATGAAAAACTGTTTTTT. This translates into CATSSTEKNEKLFF.